One and the same sample provided the 10 T cell receptor beta chains below, sequenced in a study of blood T cell repertoires in COVID-19. Measured with immunoSEQ multiplex PCR; TCRdb has only the in-frame clones, and not every one. Of 260,000 or so clones in the sample, around 88% were seen once. Sequenced material: PBMCs or T cells enriched from blood (not recorded which). These receptors were taken from a woman aged 40 to 55 with acute COVID-19.

The chain has TRBV21-1 and TRBJ1-6; TRBD1, as called in the table, went unchecked against the DNA. TRBV21-1 is a recognized pseudogene. This CDR3 comprises 15 residues. The CDR3: CASSTGAPTYSPLHF. As DNA, the CDR3 is TGTGCCAGCAGCACTGGGGCCCCAACCTATTCACCCCTCCACTTT.

Turning to this clone: The junction differs from germline at one of its ends, possibly a read error. J is TRBJ2-1 and V is TRBV2; 8 bases line up with TRBD2. There are 13 residues in the CDR3. Germline loops: CDR1 SNHLY, CDR2 FYNNEI. CDR3: CAGSGSKNNEQFF. CDR3 bases: TGTGCCGGCAGCGGGAGCAAAAACAATGAGCAGTTCTTC. The full variable domain, completed using reference TRBV2 and TRBJ2-1, is EPEVTQTPSHQVTQMGQEVILRCVPISNHLYFYWYRQILGQKVEFLVSFYNNEISEKSEIFDDQFSVERPDGSNFTLKIRSTKLEDSAMYFCAGSGSKNNEQFFGPGTRLTVL.

The V and J genes are TRBV7-2 and TRBJ2-3, with 9 bases identical to TRBD1. V dropped 2 bases and J dropped 5; count of bases not matched to a gene: 5. Germline CDR1 and CDR2: SGHTA and FQGNSA. This CDR3 is 15 amino acids long. The CDR3 nucleotides are TGTGCCAGCAGCTTACACAGGGGGCAGGAAGATACGCAGTATTTT. The encoded protein is CASSLHRGQEDTQYF.

V and J are TRBV3-1 (or the pseudogene TRBV3-2) and TRBJ2-7; the match to TRBD1 covers 7 bases. The V segment lost 3 bases and the J segment 3 bases; nucleotides outside the gene matches: 8. This CDR3 contains 15 residues. Germline V gene lookup returns CDR1 LGHDT and CDR2 YNNKEL (reference sequence). The CDR3 protein is CASSHPGTDYYEQYV. The CDR3, as DNA: TGTGCCAGCAGCCACCCCGGGACAGATTACTACGAGCAGTACGTC.

This chain links TRBV10-1 with TRBJ2-1, with 7 positions matching TRBD1. From germline, CDR1 is WNHNN and CDR2 SYGVQD (reference sequence). The CDR3 extends over 16 amino acids. V shed 2 bases, J shed 3 bases, and the junction held 7 bases outside the gene matches. CDR3 loop: CASSERKGAYYNEQFF. The CDR3 bases are TGCGCCAGCAGTGAGCGGAAGGGGGCCTACTACAATGAGCAGTTCTTC.

This chain links TRBV27 with TRBJ1-1; 9 bases map to TRBD1. Per germline, CDR1 MNHEY and CDR2 SMNVEV (reference sequence). J gave up 5 bases and V 6 bases, and 10 bases lay outside the gene matches. The CDR3 has 15 amino acids. CDR3 sequence reads: CASRSFRQGVTEAFF. The DNA for the CDR3 is TGTGCCAGCAGATCCTTTAGACAGGGGGTAACTGAAGCTTTCTTT.

The rearrangement uses TRBV29-1 and TRBJ1-2, with 8 bases identical to TRBD1. CDR1 is SQVTM and CDR2 is ANQGSEA in the germline V gene. The CDR3 covers 13 residues. Trimming at V came to 7 bases and at J to 4 bases, leaving 8 bases not matched to a gene. CDR3 amino acids: CSGGDRPSYGYTF. In nucleotides, the CDR3 is TGCAGCGGGGGGGACAGGCCATCCTATGGCTACACCTTC.

The chain recombines TRBV6-5 with TRBJ1-2, with 9 bases aligning to TRBD1. J gave up 8 bases and V 2 bases, and 3 bases lay outside the gene matches. This CDR3 is 13 amino acids long. Per the germline V gene, CDR1 is MNHEY and CDR2 is SVGAGI. The CDR3 DNA reads TGTGCCAGCAGTTACGTGACAGGGGGAGGCTACACCTTC. Translated, it gives CASSYVTGGGYTF.

This rearrangement joins TRBV19 to TRBJ2-7, with 7 nucleotides matching TRBD2. Germline CDR1 reads LNHDA; CDR2 reads SQIVND (reference sequence). This CDR3 contains 14 residues. Germline trimming cut 4 bases from V and 3 bases from J; bases unmatched to any gene: 6. The CDR3 coding sequence is TGTGCCAGTAGTAGAGGCGGACTAGACTACGAGCAGTACGTC. Translated, it gives CASSRGGLDYEQYV.

The chain uses TRBV28 and TRBJ1-6, with D possibly matching TRBD1 (5 bases). This CDR3 region has 12 residues. Trimming cost V 5 bases and J 8 bases, with 7 bases left between them. Germline V gene sequence: CDR1 MDHEN, CDR2 SYDVKM. The CDR3, as DNA: TGTGCCAGCAGTGGGGCCGATTCACCCCTCCACTTT. It is translated as CASSGADSPLHF.